This passage covers 13 T cell receptor beta chains from one sample sequenced in a study of blood T cell repertoires in COVID-19. Measured with immunoSEQ multiplex PCR; TCRdb has only the in-frame clones, and not every one. The table shows under 200,000 clones, with over 90% occurring only once. The sequenced sample consisted of peripheral blood. The receptors here all came from a man aged 50-60 years with acute or convalescent COVID-19.

This sequence joins TRBV4-3 and TRBJ1-2; TRBD1 matches 8 bases. The CDR3 runs to 15 residues. Unmatched junction bases numbered 2, after V lost 0 bases and J lost 2 bases. Per the germline V gene, CDR1 is LGHNA and CDR2 is YSLEER. CDR3 protein: CASSQDWTGNYGYTF. The DNA for the CDR3 is TGCGCCAGCAGCCAAGATTGGACAGGGAACTATGGCTACACCTTC.

The chain links TRBV5-5 to TRBJ2-1; TRBD1 might be the D (5 bases). Looked up from germline, CDR1 is SGHKS and CDR2 is YYEKEE (reference sequence). Between the trimmed V and J ends, which lost 2 bases and 3 bases, there was a span of 15 bases. The CDR3 loop spans 16 amino acids. For the CDR3, the DNA is TGTGCCAGCAGCTTAGCAGGGAAAAACATCTACAATGAGCAGTTCTTC. Translating it yields CASSLAGKNIYNEQFF.

This chain links TRBV11-2 with TRBJ2-7, with 7 bases that match TRBD1. This CDR3 comprises 13 residues. CDR1 is SGHAT, CDR2 FQNNGV, per germline. J lost 6 bases, V lost 4 bases, and 6 bases had no gene match. CDR3 in amino acids: CASSSSTGPEQYV. CDR3 sequence (DNA): TGTGCCAGCAGCTCCTCGACAGGGCCCGAGCAGTACGTC.

CDR3 coding DNA: TGTGCCAGCAGCCACGGGACAGGGGGTAATTATCAGCCCCAGCATTTT. As protein: CASSHGTGGNYQPQHF. This chain connects TRBV27 to TRBJ1-5, with 11 bases fitting TRBD1. CDR1 is MNHEY, CDR2 SMNVEV, per germline (reference sequence). V was pared by 6 bases and J by 5 bases, with 9 bases of the junction left unmatched. The CDR3 runs 16 residues.

Concerning this clone itself: Other DNA sequences in the same sample also yield this CDR3. The rearrangement joins TRBV20-1 to TRBJ1-1; the D gene is possibly TRBD1 (5 bases). Germline loops: CDR1 DFQATT, CDR2 SNEGSKA (reference sequence). The CDR3 length is 11 residues. The V end lost 6 bases, the J end lost 5 bases, and 10 bases lay between the germline ends. In DNA, the CDR3 is TGCAGTGCCTCCCAGGGTACTGAAGCTTTCTTT. It yields the protein CSASQGTEAFF.

In this sample, this clone turned up once. The V call is TRBV29-1, the J call TRBJ2-2, with 7 bases aligning to TRBD1. This CDR3 is built from 13 residues. With 5 bases clipped from V and 5 bases from J, the junction kept 5 bases outside the gene matches. Germline assignment: CDR1 SQVTM and CDR2 ANQGSEA. The CDR3 loop is CSVRQGLTGELFF. The CDR3 DNA reads TGCAGCGTTAGACAGGGATTGACCGGGGAGCTGTTTTTT.

This clone appeared a single time. CDR3 DNA: TGTGCCAGCATTTCCGGCAGGGAGGCCGCAGATACGCAGTATTTT. This sequence encodes CASISGREAADTQYF. The chain joins TRBV19 to TRBJ2-3, with D tentatively TRBD2 (6 bases). The CDR3 contains 15 residues. V lost 9 bases to trimming and J lost 4 bases, with 20 bases between them. Germline CDR1 reads LNHDA; CDR2 reads SQIVND (reference sequence).

V usage is TRBV11-2 and J usage is TRBJ1-1; TRBD1 matches at 7 bases. The germline gives CDR1 SGHAT, CDR2 FQNNGV. CDR3 length: 13 amino acids. J lost 3 bases, V lost 5 bases, and 3 bases had no gene match. CDR3 sequence (DNA): TGTGCCAGCAGCGTACAGGGGTACACTGAAGCTTTCTTT. Translation gives CASSVQGYTEAFF.

The V gene is TRBV9, the J gene TRBJ1-3; perhaps TRBD1 as D (6 bases). V lost 4 bases, J lost 0 bases, and 14 bases lay in between. Germline CDR1 SGDLS, CDR2 YYNGEE. The CDR3 sequence is 16 residues long. The CDR3 sequence is CASSTTQGSSGNTIYF. CDR3 bases: TGTGCCAGCAGCACCACACAGGGAAGCTCTGGAAACACCATATATTTT. Full variable domain (remainder filled in from reference TRBV9 and TRBJ1-3): DSGVTQTPKHLITATGQRVTLRCSPRSGDLSVYWYQQSLDQGLQFLIQYYNGEERAKGNILERFSAQQFPDLHSELNLSSLELGDSALYFCASSTTQGSSGNTIYFGEGSWLTVV.

This rearrangement joins TRBV7-2 to TRBJ2-5; D perhaps matches TRBD2 (6 bases). The V end lost 5 bases, the J end lost 4 bases, and 14 bases lay between the germline ends. This CDR3 has 14 amino acids. Germline CDR1 reads SGHTA; CDR2 reads FQGNSA. This chain's CDR3 is CASSPMAGRETQYF. The CDR3 DNA reads TGTGCCAGCAGCCCAATGGCGGGGAGAGAGACCCAGTACTTC.

The chain is built from TRBV28 and TRBJ2-7; TRBD1 aligns across 10 bases. After removal of 4 bases from V and 9 bases from J, the junction contained 3 bases not matched to a gene. This CDR3 spans 12 amino acids. Germline loops: CDR1 MDHEN, CDR2 SYDVKM. Here the CDR3 DNA reads TGTGCCAGCAGTTCGACAGGGGGCGCGCAGTACGTC. Residues: CASSSTGGAQYV.

The gene calls are TRBV18 and TRBJ2-3; 7 nucleotides agree with TRBD2. V lost 2 bases and J lost 3; bases outside the gene matches: 2. In germline, CDR1 is KGHSH, CDR2 LQKENI. The CDR3 runs to 14 residues. The CDR3 DNA reads as TGTGCCAGCTCACCAAAACTAGCGACAGATACGCAGTATTTT. Encoded protein: CASSPKLATDTQYF. The variable domain in full, completed from reference TRBV18 and TRBJ2-3, reads NAGVMQNPRHLVRRRGQEARLRCSPMKGHSHVYWYRQLPEEGLKFMVYLQKENIIDESGMPKERFSAEFPKEGPSILRIQQVVRGDSAAYFCASSPKLATDTQYFGPGTRLTVL.

The chain uses TRBV10-1 and TRBJ1-2; TRBD1 agrees at 10 bases. The CDR3 has 15 residues. The V gene's germline CDR1 is WNHNN and CDR2 SYGVQD (reference sequence). V gave up 11 bases and J gave up 1 base; unmatched junction bases: 10. The DNA of the CDR3 is TGCGCCCGCCAGGGACAGGGGCCTTTTAACTATGGCTACACCTTC. Translation gives CARQGQGPFNYGYTF.